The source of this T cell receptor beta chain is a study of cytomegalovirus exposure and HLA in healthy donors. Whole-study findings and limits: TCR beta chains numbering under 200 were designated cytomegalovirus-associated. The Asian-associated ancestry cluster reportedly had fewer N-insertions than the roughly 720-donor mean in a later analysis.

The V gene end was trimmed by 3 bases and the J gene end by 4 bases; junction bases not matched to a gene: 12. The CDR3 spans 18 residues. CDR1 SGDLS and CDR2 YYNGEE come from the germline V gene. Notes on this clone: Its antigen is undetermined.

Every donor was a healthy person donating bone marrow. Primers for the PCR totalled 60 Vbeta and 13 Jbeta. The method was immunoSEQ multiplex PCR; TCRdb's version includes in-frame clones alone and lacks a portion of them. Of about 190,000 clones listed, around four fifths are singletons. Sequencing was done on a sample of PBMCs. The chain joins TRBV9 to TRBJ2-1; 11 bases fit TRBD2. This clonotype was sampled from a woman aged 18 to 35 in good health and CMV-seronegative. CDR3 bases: TGTGCCAGCAGCGAAAACCCGGGACTAGCGGAGAATTACAATGAGCAGTTCTTC. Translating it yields CASSENPGLAENYNEQFF.